What follows are 13 T cell receptor beta chains derived from one specimen sequenced in a study of PD-L1 blockade in urothelial cancer. Noted time point: pretreatment peripheral blood. The method was immunoSEQ multiplex PCR; TCRdb's version includes in-frame clones alone and lacks a portion of them. The table includes around 92,000 clones, about 90% detected once. The material sequenced was PBMCs, taken around atezolizumab (anti-PD-L1) treatment. The receptors come from a woman of 80 years or more with urothelial cancer.

This clone showed up just a few times. This chain joins TRBV9 and TRBJ2-3; D may be TRBD1 (5 bases). The V and J ends lost 3 bases and 0 bases respectively, with 8 bases between them. The CDR3 is 14 residues long. Germline V gene sequence: CDR1 SGDLS, CDR2 YYNGEE. The CDR3 sequence is CASSGTSSTDTQYF. DNA for the CDR3: TGTGCCAGCAGCGGGACATCTAGCACAGATACGCAGTATTTT.

This clone was seen a handful of times. V and J are TRBV6-1 and TRBJ2-1; TRBD2 agrees at 8 bases. Trimming removed 1 base from V and 3 bases from J; junction bases left unmatched: 2. CDR1 and CDR2 from the germline V gene are MNHNS and SASEGT. CDR3 length equals 15 residues. The DNA for the CDR3 is TGTGCCAGCAGTGAAGGACTAGCGATCTACAATGAGCAGTTCTTC. Protein product: CASSEGLAIYNEQFF.

The chain carries TRBV28 and TRBJ1-5; D is possibly TRBD1 (5 bases). In germline, CDR1 is MDHEN, CDR2 SYDVKM. Trimming cost V 5 bases and J 7 bases, with 6 bases left between them. The length of the CDR3 is 11 residues. The CDR3 loop reads CASSRGQPQHF. Written as DNA, the CDR3 is TGTGCCAGCAGTAGGGGACAGCCCCAGCATTTT.

This chain joins TRBV14 and TRBJ2-7; 12 bases line up with TRBD2. The CDR3 is made up of 15 amino acids. V was clipped by 7 bases and J by 2 bases; unmatched bases: 6. The V gene's germline CDR1 is SGHDN and CDR2 FVKESK. The CDR3: CASTPSGGGTYEQYF. Written as DNA, the CDR3 is TGTGCCAGCACGCCTAGCGGGGGGGGGACCTACGAGCAGTACTTC.

The chain is built from TRBV29-1 and TRBJ2-7, with TRBD2 identical over 7 bases. The germline V gene has CDR1 SQVTM and CDR2 ANQGSEA. The ends lost 6 bases at V and 7 bases at J; junction bases unmatched: 15. The CDR3 length is 14 residues. The chain's CDR3 is CSVDLAGEMGEQYF. CDR3 bases: TGCAGCGTGGATCTGGCGGGAGAGATGGGGGAGCAGTACTTC.

V gene TRBV20-1 combines with J gene TRBJ2-1; no clear D gene. This CDR3 has 10 residues. The V gene lost 0 bases and the J gene lost 12 bases, with 6 bases spanning the gap. Germline loops: CDR1 DFQATT, CDR2 SNEGSKA (reference sequence). The CDR3 DNA reads as TGCAGTGCTAGAGACCTACGGCAGTTCTTC. Translating gives CSARDLRQFF.

The CDR3 DNA follows: TGCGCCAGCAGGCAAACAGATAGCAATCAGCCCCAGCATTTT. Its translation is CASRQTDSNQPQHF. This chain links TRBV10-2 with TRBJ1-5; D not resolved. Trimming shortened V by 6 bases and J by 0 bases, and 9 bases separated the two germline ends. Germline CDR1 WSHSY, CDR2 SAAADI. CDR3 size: 14 residues.

A single count supports this clone. The rearrangement uses TRBV28 and TRBJ2-7; 7 nucleotides agree with TRBD1. V trimming: 8 bases; J trimming: 3 bases; junction bases outside the gene matches: 7. From germline, CDR1 is MDHEN and CDR2 SYDVKM. This CDR3 has 13 residues. The CDR3 here is CASGLRGLYEQYF. In DNA form, the CDR3 reads TGTGCCAGCGGGTTGAGGGGGCTCTACGAGCAGTACTTC. Using reference TRBV28 and TRBJ2-7 for the parts outside the CDR3, the full variable domain is DVKVTQSSRYLVKRTGEKVFLECVQDMDHENMFWYRQDPGLGLRLIYFSYDVKMKEKGDIPEGYSVSREKKERFSLILESASTNQTSMYLCASGLRGLYEQYFGPGTRLTVT.

The V call is TRBV28, the J call TRBJ2-5, with D possibly TRBD2 on 6 matching bases. The CDR3 loop spans 14 amino acids. In germline, CDR1 is MDHEN, CDR2 SYDVKM. The V end was cut by 5 bases, the J end by 5 bases, with 15 bases between. In DNA form, the CDR3 reads TGTGCCAGCAGTCTTGGCGGGGTCCCGGAGACCCAGTACTTC. Translating it yields CASSLGGVPETQYF.

This chain joins TRBV2 and TRBJ2-7; D is undetermined. Germline V lookup: CDR1 SNHLY, CDR2 FYNNEI. The CDR3 is 11 amino acids. V dropped 6 bases and J dropped 3 bases, with 6 bases sitting between them. The CDR3 region is CASRAVYEQYF. The CDR3 DNA reads as TGTGCCAGCAGGGCGGTCTACGAGCAGTACTTC. Full variable domain (missing parts from reference TRBV2 and TRBJ2-7): EPEVTQTPSHQVTQMGQEVILRCVPISNHLYFYWYRQILGQKVEFLVSFYNNEISEKSEIFDDQFSVERPDGSNFTLKIRSTKLEDSAMYFCASRAVYEQYFGPGTRLTVT.

The chain has TRBV7-3 and TRBJ2-7, with D possibly matching TRBD2 (6 bases). This CDR3 contains 14 residues. V was pared by 2 bases and J by 3 bases, with 11 bases between. CDR1 SGHTA and CDR2 FQGTGA come from the germline V gene. The CDR3 DNA is TGTGCCAGCAGCTTAGGGCGGGACCGCTACGAGCAGTACTTC. Protein: CASSLGRDRYEQYF. The variable domain in full, completed from reference TRBV7-3 and TRBJ2-7, reads GAGVSQTPSNKVTEKGKYVELRCDPISGHTALYWYRQSLGQGPEFLIYFQGTGAADDSGLPNDRFFAVRPEGSVSTLKIQRTERGDSAVYLCASSLGRDRYEQYFGPGTRLTVT.

The chain joins TRBV28 to TRBJ1-1; 8 bases map to TRBD1. This CDR3 has 15 residues. After removal of 6 bases from V and 4 bases from J, the junction contained 10 bases not matched to a gene. The germline CDR1 and CDR2 sequences are MDHEN and SYDVKM. CDR3 DNA sequence: TGTGCCAGCAGATCCGACAGGGGTGTGCTCACTGAAGCTTTCTTT. Encoded protein: CASRSDRGVLTEAFF.

CDR3 amino acids: CASSLVLAGGPGTGANVLTF. CDR3 coding DNA: TGCGCCAGCAGCTTGGTGCTAGCGGGAGGGCCGGGAACTGGGGCCAACGTCCTGACTTTC. V usage is TRBV5-1 and J usage is TRBJ2-6, with 12 bases identical to TRBD2. Germline trimming cut 0 bases from V and 2 bases from J; bases unmatched to any gene: 9. Germline CDR1 and CDR2: SGHRS and YFSETQ. The CDR3 loop spans 20 amino acids.